Listed below are T cell receptor beta chains from one sample, sequenced in a study of early T cells in non-severe SARS-CoV-2 infection. TCRdb passed the 5' RACE reads through MiXCR, listing each CDR3 protein once. The table records about 76,000 distinct CDR3 sequences, roughly 12% of them present only once. The specimen was whole blood. Receptor source: an adult who was a healthcare worker with PCR-confirmed SARS-CoV-2 infection or an uninfected control (not recorded which). Both conserved end residues are part of each CDR3. A D gene is named only where the DNA matches it firmly. The size entry is marked missing in some rows and otherwise reads once, few, many or a size class.

size: .
V: TRBV2
D: .
J: TRBJ2-3
DNA: TGTGCCAGCAGTGAACAGACGGGAGCCGATACGCAGTATTTT
CDR3: CASSEQTGADTQYF

size: once
V: TRBV18
D: .
J: TRBJ2-1
DNA: TGTGCCAGCTCACCACCGGTCTATGAGCAGTTCTTC
CDR3: CASSPPVYEQFF

size: many
V: TRBV28
D: .
J: TRBJ1-5
DNA: TGTGCCAGCAGGTGGACGGGGAGGGACCAGCCCCAGCATTTT
CDR3: CASRWTGRDQPQHF

size: .
V: TRBV29-1
D: TRBD1
J: TRBJ2-7
DNA: TGCAGCGTTGAAGATCCCCAGGGGGCCTACGAGCAGTACTTC
CDR3: CSVEDPQGAYEQYF

size: .
V: TRBV5-1
D: .
J: TRBJ1-1
DNA: TGCGCCAGCAGCTTGCCAGTTGGCGGCACTGAAGCTTTCTTT
CDR3: CASSLPVGGTEAFF

size: many
V: TRBV28
D: .
J: TRBJ1-5
DNA: TGTGCCAGCATCTCCGGTGTACTGGCAAATCAGCCCCAGCATTTT
CDR3: CASISGVLANQPQHF

size: .
V: TRBV5-8
D: TRBD1
J: TRBJ1-2
DNA: TGTGCCAGCAGCCACAGGGGTGATGGCTACACCTTC
CDR3: CASSHRGDGYTF

size: few
V: TRBV15
D: .
J: TRBJ2-4
DNA: TGTGCCACCACCACAGGTCTAGCAGAGCACATTCAGTACTTC
CDR3: CATTTGLAEHIQYF

size: .
V: TRBV5-4
D: TRBD1
J: TRBJ2-7
DNA: TGTGCCAGCAGCTCCCGGGACAGGGACGAGCAGTACTTC
CDR3: CASSSRDRDEQYF

size: .
V: TRBV24-1
D: TRBD1
J: TRBJ2-3
DNA: TGTGCCACCAGTGATCCCGGGACAGGTGATTCCACAGATACGCAGTATTTT
CDR3: CATSDPGTGDSTDTQYF

size: many
V: TRBV2
D: TRBD2
J: TRBJ2-1
DNA: TGTGCCAGCAGGGCTAGCGGGAGGGCGGAGCAGTTCTTC
CDR3: CASRASGRAEQFF

size: many
V: TRBV19
D: .
J: TRBJ2-7
DNA: TGTGCCAGTAGTATACCCGGGGTCAGCCCATACGAGCAGTACTTC
CDR3: CASSIPGVSPYEQYF

size: .
V: TRBV20-1
D: TRBD1
J: TRBJ2-2
DNA: TGCAGTGCTGTTAACAGGGGGAAGAGGGACACCGGGGAGCTGTTTTTT
CDR3: CSAVNRGKRDTGELFF

size: many
V: TRBV30
D: TRBD1
J: TRBJ2-1
DNA: TGTGCCTGGAGTGGATTAAGCAGGGGGACCTACAATGAGCAGTTCTTC
CDR3: CAWSGLSRGTYNEQFF

size: few
V: TRBV3-1
D: .
J: TRBJ2-7
DNA: TGTGCCAGCAGCCAACAGTCGCACTCCTACGAGCAGTACTTC
CDR3: CASSQQSHSYEQYF

size: few
V: TRBV20-1
D: .
J: TRBJ2-3
DNA: TGCAGTCCCGCTGGGGCGGGGAAATCCACAGATACGCAGTATTTT
CDR3: CSPAGAGKSTDTQYF

size: few
V: TRBV5-6
D: .
J: TRBJ2-1
DNA: TGTGCCAGCACCCCCCAAACCGGGTCGTATTACAATGAGCAGTTCTTC
CDR3: CASTPQTGSYYNEQFF

size: once
V: TRBV27
D: TRBD2
J: TRBJ2-7
DNA: TGTGCCAGCAGTTTTTACGGGACTAGAGGTGGCGAGCAGTACTTC
CDR3: CASSFYGTRGGEQYF

size: few
V: TRBV6-2/TRBV6-3
D: TRBD2
J: TRBJ2-1
DNA: TGTGCCAGCAGTGTAGCGGGAGGGAGCAATGAGCAGTTCTTC
CDR3: CASSVAGGSNEQFF

size: many
V: TRBV7-9
D: TRBD1
J: TRBJ1-1
DNA: TGTGCCAGCAGCCCCCAGGGGGGTGGTTTGGTCACTGAAGCTTTCTTT
CDR3: CASSPQGGGLVTEAFF

size: many
V: TRBV9
D: .
J: TRBJ2-3
DNA: TGTGCCAGCGGCGAGGCAGATACGCAGTATTTT
CDR3: CASGEADTQYF

size: .
V: TRBV12-3/TRBV12-4
D: TRBD1
J: TRBJ1-2
DNA: TGTGCCAGCAGTCTGACAGGGCTCTATGGCTACACCTTC
CDR3: CASSLTGLYGYTF

size: many
V: TRBV11-2
D: .
J: TRBJ1-4
DNA: TGTGCCAGCAGCGGTCCGGGAGCATTTAATGAAAAACTGTTTTTT
CDR3: CASSGPGAFNEKLFF

size: few
V: TRBV28
D: .
J: TRBJ1-1
DNA: TGTGCCAGCAGTTTTAGTAGGCTAGAAGCTTTTTTT
CDR3: CASSFSRLEAFF

size: many
V: TRBV20-1
D: TRBD2
J: TRBJ2-4
DNA: TGCAGAGCGGGACTAGCGGGGAACATTCAGTACTTC
CDR3: CRAGLAGNIQYF

size: many
V: TRBV20-1
D: .
J: TRBJ1-3
DNA: TGCAGTGCTAGAAACAGGGTTAGGTCTGGAAACACCATATATTTT
CDR3: CSARNRVRSGNTIYF

size: .
V: TRBV25-1
D: .
J: TRBJ2-3
DNA: TGTGCCAGCAGTGAATCCGCAGTGCAGTATTTT
CDR3: CASSESAVQYF

size: few
V: TRBV18
D: TRBD1
J: TRBJ2-1
DNA: TGTGCCAGCTCCCCTAGGACAGGGGGTGGAAATGAGCAGTTCTTC
CDR3: CASSPRTGGGNEQFF

size: few
V: TRBV18
D: TRBD1
J: TRBJ1-1
DNA: TGTGCCAGCTCACCACCGGGACAGCCGGGGGGCACTGAAGCTTTCTTT
CDR3: CASSPPGQPGGTEAFF

size: few
V: TRBV28
D: .
J: TRBJ1-2
DNA: TGTGCCAGCAGTTGGGGGGTCGGCTACACCTTC
CDR3: CASSWGVGYTF